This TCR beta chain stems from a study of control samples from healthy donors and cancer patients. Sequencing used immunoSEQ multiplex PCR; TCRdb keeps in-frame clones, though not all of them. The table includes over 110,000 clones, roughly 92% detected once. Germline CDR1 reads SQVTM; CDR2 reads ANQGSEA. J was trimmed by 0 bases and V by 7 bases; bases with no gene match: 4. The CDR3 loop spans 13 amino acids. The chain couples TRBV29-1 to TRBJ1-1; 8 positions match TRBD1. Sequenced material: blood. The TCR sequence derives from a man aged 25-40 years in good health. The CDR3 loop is CSARTGMNTEAFF. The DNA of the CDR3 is TGCAGCGCCCGGACAGGGATGAACACTGAAGCTTTCTTT. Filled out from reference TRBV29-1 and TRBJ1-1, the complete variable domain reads SAVISQKPSRDICQRGTSLTIQCQVDSQVTMMFWYRQQPGQSLTLIATANQGSEATYESGFVIDKFPISRPNLTFSTLTVSNMSPEDSSIYLCSARTGMNTEAFFGQGTRLTVV.